Presented here are 23 T cell receptor beta chains from one specimen sequenced in a study of T-cell memory formation after mild COVID-19. TCRdb itself ran the 5' RACE reads through MiXCR, one entry per CDR3 protein. This table has roughly 620,000 distinct CDR3 sequences, approximately 18% appearing once. Sequencing was carried out using PBMCs or a T cell subset sorted from them (not recorded which). The receptors stem from an adult woman who had mild COVID-19 (a few samples of this study predate the infection). Cell type and time point are not known.

A few counts support this clonotype. The V gene is TRBV4-3, the J gene TRBJ1-1; 8 bases align to TRBD1. The CDR3 extends over 13 amino acids. Trimming at V came to 3 bases and at J to 3 bases, leaving 0 bases not matched to a gene. CDR1 is LGHNA and CDR2 is YSLEER in the germline V gene. CDR3 nucleotide sequence: TGCGCCAGCAGCCACAGGGGGCACACTGAAGCTTTCTTT. Translating gives CASSHRGHTEAFF.

The chain is built from TRBV6-2 or TRBV6-3 and TRBJ1-4; TRBD1 might be the D (5 bases). The germline V and J ends were trimmed by 2 bases and 4 bases, with 17 bases remaining between them. Germline values: CDR1 MNHEY, CDR2 SVGEGT. The CDR3 sequence is 17 residues long. The CDR3 DNA sequence: TGTGCCAGCAGTTACCGTCGACCGGGACGGCGTAATGAAAAACTGTTTTTT. Translating gives CASSYRRPGRRNEKLFF.

The gene calls are TRBV11-2 and TRBJ2-7, with unresolved D. CDR3 size: 15 residues. Trimming shortened V by 2 bases and J by 3 bases, and 14 bases separated the two germline ends. Germline V lookup: CDR1 SGHAT, CDR2 FQNNGV. As DNA, the CDR3 is TGTGCCAGCAGCTTACAACTATGGGCAGGCTACGAGCAGTACTTC. Translation: CASSLQLWAGYEQYF.

The chain carries TRBV2 and TRBJ1-2; D gene unclear. Trimming shortened V by 6 bases and J by 1 base, and 6 bases separated the two germline ends. The germline CDR1 and CDR2 sequences are SNHLY and FYNNEI. This CDR3 contains 12 residues. The CDR3 sequence is CASRAYNYGYTF. For the CDR3, the DNA is TGTGCCAGCAGGGCCTATAACTATGGCTACACCTTC.

This clonotype was observed a few times. The V gene is TRBV7-3, the J gene TRBJ2-1; D gene unclear. Trimming left V 2 bases short and J 4 bases short, with 6 bases between. Germline V gene data show CDR1 as SGHTA and CDR2 as FQGTGA. The CDR3 contains 13 residues. CDR3 nucleotides: TGTGCCAGCAGCTTATTCCTATACAATGAGCAGTTCTTC. Its protein product is CASSLFLYNEQFF.

The CDR3 DNA reads TGTGCCAGCAGCTACGGACGGACCATGAACACTGAAGCTTTCTTT. It specifies CASSYGRTMNTEAFF. This chain uses TRBV14 with TRBJ1-1; no reliable D call. From germline, CDR1 is SGHDN and CDR2 FVKESK. V was cut by 5 bases and J by 0 bases, with 13 bases left in between. CDR3 length: 15 amino acids.

The rearrangement uses TRBV25-1 and TRBJ2-1; TRBD1 matches 8 bases. CDR3 length: 15 residues. Germline V gene data show CDR1 as MGHDK and CDR2 as SYGVNS. The V and J ends lost 3 bases and 4 bases, in that order; junction bases with no gene match: 5. CDR3 in amino acids: CASSDKGQGYNEQFF. CDR3 in DNA: TGTGCCAGCAGTGATAAAGGACAGGGTTACAATGAGCAGTTCTTC.

This clonotype was detected a few times. V usage is TRBV5-1 and J usage is TRBJ2-7; D unclear. CDR3 length: 16 amino acids. V was pared by 2 bases and J by 0 bases, with 15 bases between. Germline V gives CDR1 SGHRS, CDR2 YFSETQ. The CDR3 sequence: CASSFYQVPSSYEQYF. CDR3 sequence (DNA): TGCGCCAGCAGCTTCTATCAGGTTCCTAGCTCCTACGAGCAGTACTTC. The full variable domain, in which reference TRBV5-1 and TRBJ2-7 provide the parts outside the CDR3, is KAGVTQTPRYLIKTRGQQVTLSCSPISGHRSVSWYQQTPGQGLQFLFEYFSETQRNKGNFPGRFSGRQFSNSRSEMNVSTLELGDSALYLCASSFYQVPSSYEQYFGPGTRLTVT.

The J gene is TRBJ2-5, the V gene TRBV10-3; 7 nucleotides agree with TRBD2. This CDR3 is 13 amino acids long. Unmatched junction bases numbered 7, after V lost 8 bases and J lost 4 bases. Germline V CDR1 and CDR2: ENHRY, SYGVKD. The CDR3 bases are TGTGCCATCTCTCCTAGCGGCAGAGAGACCCAGTACTTC. Encoded protein: CAISPSGRETQYF.

The chain links TRBV24-1 to TRBJ2-7, with 8 nucleotides matching TRBD2. J gave up 0 bases and V 2 bases, and 2 bases lay outside the gene matches. This CDR3 has 15 amino acids. Germline lookup yields CDR1 KGHDR and CDR2 SFDVKD. The CDR3 region has the DNA TGTGCCACCAGTGATTCAGGACTAGCCTCCTACGAGCAGTACTTC. This sequence encodes CATSDSGLASYEQYF.

This clonotype was detected a few times. This chain uses TRBV7-6 with TRBJ2-7, with TRBD1 identical over 10 bases. The CDR3 has 17 amino acids. The trim removed 3 bases at V and 5 bases at J, leaving 13 bases unmatched. The germline gives CDR1 SGHVS, CDR2 FNYEAQ. The CDR3 DNA is TGTGCCAGCAGCTTTAGGCCTCGACAGGGGGCGGGAAACGAGCAGTACTTC. It codes for CASSFRPRQGAGNEQYF.

A single count supports this clonotype. V usage is TRBV7-9 and J usage is TRBJ2-3, with 9 bases aligning to TRBD2. Germline-derived CDR1 and CDR2 are SEHNR and FQNEAQ (reference sequence). CDR3 length: 17 amino acids. With 5 bases clipped from V and 4 bases from J, the junction kept 13 bases outside the gene matches. The DNA of the CDR3 is TGTGCCAGCAGCCCCGGAGGTAGCGGGGGAAAACCAGATACGCAGTATTTT. Protein product: CASSPGGSGGKPDTQYF.

The sample holds a few counts of this clonotype. In DNA form, the CDR3 reads TGCGCCAGCAGCCAAGATCGTTTTGGCGGGAGCTCGGCCTACGAGCAGTACTTC. Protein sequence: CASSQDRFGGSSAYEQYF. The rearrangement links TRBV4-3 to TRBJ2-7, with 7 bases aligning to TRBD2. CDR1 and CDR2 (germline): LGHNA, YSLEER. This CDR3 is 18 amino acids long. Germline trimming cut 0 bases from V and 2 bases from J; bases unmatched to any gene: 13.

In its sample, this clonotype was seen a few times. V is TRBV5-5 and J is TRBJ2-7, with 10 positions matching TRBD1. CDR3 size: 14 residues. J lost 3 bases, V lost 4 bases, and 4 bases had no gene match. In germline, CDR1 is SGHKS, CDR2 YYEKEE (reference sequence). CDR3 protein: CASSRDRGNYEQYF. The CDR3 coding sequence is TGTGCCAGCAGCAGGGACAGGGGTAACTACGAGCAGTACTTC.

J is TRBJ2-3 and V is TRBV29-1; 9 positions match TRBD2. Germline lookup yields CDR1 SQVTM and CDR2 ANQGSEA. V lost 4 bases and J lost 5; bases outside the gene matches: 13. The CDR3 sequence is 16 residues long. The CDR3 region has the DNA TGCAGCGTTGTGAGCCGCTTAGCGGGAGTAGTAGATACGCAGTATTTT. Its protein product is CSVVSRLAGVVDTQYF.

The chain is built from TRBV19 and TRBJ2-3; the match to TRBD2 covers 16 bases. With 5 bases clipped from V and 3 bases from J, the junction kept 11 bases outside the gene matches. CDR3 length: 19 amino acids. Germline V gene sequence: CDR1 LNHDA, CDR2 SQIVND (reference sequence). CDR3 region: CASSYMGLAGGPVTDTQYF. The CDR3 DNA reads as TGTGCCAGTAGTTACATGGGACTAGCGGGAGGGCCGGTGACAGATACGCAGTATTTT.

The chain joins TRBV20-1 to TRBJ2-3, with 9 positions matching TRBD1. V trimming: 4 bases; J trimming: 1 base; junction bases outside the gene matches: 6. The CDR3 loop spans 15 amino acids. Germline-derived CDR1 and CDR2 are DFQATT and SNEGSKA (reference sequence). DNA for the CDR3: TGCAGTGCTACAAACCGGGACAGGGGCACAGATACGCAGTATTTT. Translating it yields CSATNRDRGTDTQYF.

V and J are TRBV24-1 and TRBJ2-4; D uncertain. This CDR3 contains 15 residues. V was clipped by 9 bases and J by 8 bases, with 22 bases between them. The germline V gene has CDR1 KGHDR and CDR2 SFDVKD. The CDR3: CATPPPVPRWDIQYF. CDR3 nucleotides: TGTGCCACCCCGCCCCCCGTTCCCCGGTGGGACATTCAGTACTTC.

V usage is TRBV4-1 and J usage is TRBJ1-2; a weak D match, TRBD1 (5 bases). The length of the CDR3 is 14 residues. The germline CDR1 and CDR2 sequences are MGHRA and YSYEKL. Trimming pared 1 base from V and 8 bases from J, leaving 14 bases between. CDR3 sequence (DNA): TGCGCCAGCAGCCAAGGCGTAGGGACCAGCGGCTACACCTTC. It specifies CASSQGVGTSGYTF.

V is TRBV7-2 and J is TRBJ1-6; no clear D gene. Per the germline V gene, CDR1 is SGHTA and CDR2 is FQGNSA. Trimming removed 5 bases from V and 10 bases from J, with 9 bases in between. The CDR3 has 12 residues. As DNA, the CDR3 is TGTGCCAGCAGCAAAGGTCCCTCACCCCTCCACTTT. This translates into CASSKGPSPLHF.

This chain joins TRBV7-9 and TRBJ2-1; D not certain. There are 14 residues in the CDR3. Germline V gene sequence: CDR1 SEHNR, CDR2 FQNEAQ (reference sequence). Trimming stripped 1 base from V and 3 bases from J, with 7 bases between. CDR3 in DNA: TGTGCCAGCAGCTTAGGATCGGTCTACAATGAGCAGTTCTTC. It yields the protein CASSLGSVYNEQFF.

This clonotype was picked up a small number of times. The CDR3 nucleotides are TGTGCCAGCAGTTACTCGAGGAGGCGAAACACCGGGGAGCTGTTTTTT. Protein sequence: CASSYSRRRNTGELFF. The V and J genes are TRBV6-2 or TRBV6-3 and TRBJ2-2, with D maybe TRBD2 (5 bases). Looked up from germline, CDR1 is MNHEY and CDR2 is SVGEGT. The CDR3 loop spans 16 amino acids. V lost 0 bases, J lost 2 bases, and 10 bases lay in between.

This clonotype was observed a few times. A read error may produce the germline difference seen at one junction end. V and J are TRBV4-3 and TRBJ2-7; 7 nucleotides match TRBD2. There are 15 residues in the CDR3. CDR1 LGHNA and CDR2 YSLEER come from the germline V gene. The CDR3: CASSQDTAGPTPRHF. The CDR3 bases are TGCGCCAGCAGCCAAGACACAGCGGGACCCACTCCCAGGCACTTC.